The next 32 T cell receptor beta chains were all read from a single sample in a study of shared clonotypes between healthy human individuals. The naive CD8 subset, CD45RO-negative cells positively selected for CCR7, excluded terminally differentiated effector memory CD45RA+ cells. Profiling relied on immunoSEQ multiplex PCR, and the TCRdb table lists in-frame clones only, not all of them. Here the sample spans some 740,000 clones, 80% to 95% being singletons. The source material was naive CD8+ T cells sorted from blood. Receptors were obtained from a man aged 25-40 years in good health.

This chain uses TRBV11-2 with TRBJ2-1; D is unresolved. V was trimmed by 1 base and J by 6 bases, leaving 7 bases between them. Germline CDR1 SGHAT, CDR2 FQNNGV. There are 13 residues in the CDR3. CDR3 sequence reads: CASSLGGSNEQFF. In DNA form, the CDR3 reads TGTGCCAGCAGCTTAGGGGGATCCAATGAGCAGTTCTTC. Combining the CDR3 with reference TRBV11-2 and TRBJ2-1 gives the whole variable domain EAGVAQSPRYKIIEKRQSVAFWCNPISGHATLYWYQQILGQGPKLLIQFQNNGVVDDSQLPKDRFSAERLKGVDSTLKIQPAKLEDSAVYLCASSLGGSNEQFFGPGTRLTVL.

This clone was observed once. The chain joins TRBV7-9 to TRBJ1-5, with 8 bases aligning to TRBD1. This CDR3 contains 16 residues. Germline values: CDR1 SEHNR, CDR2 FQNEAQ (reference sequence). Trimming removed 3 bases from V and 7 bases from J; junction bases left unmatched: 11. CDR3 residues: CASSFYSYRGDQPQHF. CDR3 nucleotide sequence: TGTGCCAGCAGCTTTTACTCTTACAGGGGGGACCAGCCCCAGCATTTT.

This clone came up a few times. The rearrangement uses TRBV28 and TRBJ2-2; D is unresolved. CDR3 length: 14 residues. Germline V gene lookup returns CDR1 MDHEN and CDR2 SYDVKM. V shed 5 bases and J shed 0 bases, with 7 bases lying between them. As DNA, the CDR3 is TGTGCCAGCAGTGGCCATACGAACACCGGGGAGCTGTTTTTT. Its protein is CASSGHTNTGELFF.

The CDR3 nucleotides are TGCAGCGTGGAGGGACTTCCAAGCGAGCAGTTCTTC. This gives the protein CSVEGLPSEQFF. V usage is TRBV29-1 and J usage is TRBJ2-1, with D perhaps matching TRBD2 (6 bases). The CDR3 runs 12 residues. With 6 bases removed from V and 10 bases from J, the gap between germline ends came to 16 bases. Germline assignment: CDR1 SQVTM and CDR2 ANQGSEA.

The V call is TRBV4-1, the J call TRBJ1-1, with 7 bases that match TRBD1. This CDR3 contains 14 residues. V trimming: 2 bases; J trimming: 1 base; junction bases outside the gene matches: 1. Per the germline V gene, CDR1 is MGHRA and CDR2 is YSYEKL. CDR3 coding DNA: TGCGCCAGCAGCCAAACAGGGGCGAACACTGAAGCTTTCTTT. Residues: CASSQTGANTEAFF.

This chain connects TRBV21-1 to TRBJ2-3. TRBV21-1 is noted as a pseudogene. The CDR3 covers 15 residues. The CDR3 protein is CASSTELSSTDTQYF. The DNA of the CDR3 is TGTGCCAGCAGCACAGAACTGTCTAGCACAGATACGCAGTATTTT.

The V and J genes are TRBV4-3 and TRBJ1-2; D remains unclear. The CDR3 runs 15 residues. Trimming removed 0 bases at V and 7 bases at J, with 15 bases between. CDR1 is LGHNA, CDR2 YSLEER, per germline. The CDR3 reads CASSQDGVMTGGYTF. As DNA, the CDR3 is TGCGCCAGCAGCCAAGATGGTGTGATGACCGGTGGCTACACCTTC.

Ten or more counts support this clone. The chain employs TRBV7-9 and TRBJ1-4; tentative D call: TRBD1 (5 bases). The CDR3 covers 17 residues. CDR1 SEHNR and CDR2 FQNEAQ come from the germline V gene (reference sequence). The V and J ends lost 4 bases and 7 bases respectively, with 22 bases between them. The CDR3 DNA follows: TGTGCCAGCAGCTCGGGGGACCAAGGGGTTTTTGGTGAAAAACTGTTTTTT. Residues: CASSSGDQGVFGEKLFF. The full variable domain, with the rest looked up from reference TRBV7-9 and TRBJ1-4, is DTGVSQNPRHKITKRGQNVTFRCDPISEHNRLYWYRQTLGQGPEFLTYFQNEAQLEKSRLLSDRFSAERPKGSFSTLEIQRTEQGDSAMYLCASSSGDQGVFGEKLFFGSGTQLSVL.

This rearrangement joins TRBV18 to TRBJ2-1, with 14 bases lining up with TRBD2. V dropped 6 bases and J dropped 10; count of bases not matched to a gene: 5. The CDR3 runs to 14 residues. CDR1 is KGHSH, CDR2 LQKENI, per germline. The CDR3 is CASSGLAGAEEQFF. CDR3 bases: TGTGCCAGCTCGGGACTAGCGGGAGCAGAGGAGCAGTTCTTC.

The rearrangement uses TRBV5-8 and TRBJ2-7, with TRBD2 matching over 8 bases. The CDR3 loop spans 15 amino acids. Looked up from germline, CDR1 is SGHTS and CDR2 is YDEGEE. Trimming removed 2 bases from V and 7 bases from J; junction bases left unmatched: 11. The CDR3 DNA is TGTGCCAGCAGCTTAGCGGGAGCGGCTTTGGAAGAGCAGTACTTC. Its protein product is CASSLAGAALEEQYF.

The chain is built from TRBV10-1 and TRBJ2-3, with TRBD2 matching over 9 bases. J gave up 5 bases and V 3 bases, and 6 bases lay outside the gene matches. The CDR3 length is 15 residues. Germline CDR1 WNHNN, CDR2 SYGVQD (reference sequence). CDR3 nucleotides: TGCGCCAGCAGTGAACGGCGGGAGGGTGTAGATACGCAGTATTTT. The encoded protein is CASSERREGVDTQYF.

This clone was counted a single time. The chain has TRBV28 and TRBJ2-5; TRBD2 might be the D (6 bases). This CDR3 has 16 residues. CDR1 and CDR2 from the germline V gene are MDHEN and SYDVKM. Trimming pared 1 base from V and 3 bases from J, leaving 15 bases between. CDR3 protein: CASSLYAGSNKETQYF. The DNA for the CDR3 is TGTGCCAGCAGTTTATATGCCGGGAGTAACAAAGAGACCCAGTACTTC.

The chain couples TRBV30 to TRBJ2-1, with 14 nucleotides matching TRBD2. Germline loops: CDR1 GTSNPN, CDR2 SVGIG (reference sequence). The CDR3 contains 17 residues. V lost 3 bases to trimming and J lost 9 bases; unmatched junction nucleotides: 13. The CDR3 DNA reads TGTGCCTGGAGGGATCTAGGGACTAGCGGGAGCGAGGGTGAGCAGTTCTTC. Protein: CAWRDLGTSGSEGEQFF. The full variable domain, in which reference TRBV30 and TRBJ2-1 provide the parts outside the CDR3, is SQTIHQWPATLVQPVGSPLSLECTVEGTSNPNLYWYRQAAGRGLQLLFYSVGIGQISSEVPQNLSASRPQDRQFILSSKKLLLSDSGFYLCAWRDLGTSGSEGEQFFGPGTRLTVL.

The chain carries TRBV5-1 and TRBJ2-1; D is perhaps TRBD1 (5 bases). V was cut by 1 base and J by 7 bases, with 15 bases left in between. Germline CDR1 and CDR2: SGHRS and YFSETQ. CDR3 length: 15 amino acids. The CDR3: CASSLIQGLRNEQFF. CDR3 nucleotide sequence: TGCGCCAGCAGCTTGATCCAGGGTCTAAGGAATGAGCAGTTCTTC.

V and J are TRBV5-5 and TRBJ2-5, with a possible D match to TRBD1 (6 bases). V lost 4 bases to trimming and J lost 4 bases, with 14 bases between them. The CDR3 spans 14 residues. Germline CDR1 reads SGHKS; CDR2 reads YYEKEE (reference sequence). CDR3 in amino acids: CASSVDSPGETQYF. The CDR3 DNA reads as TGTGCCAGCAGCGTGGACAGCCCTGGAGAGACCCAGTACTTC.

The chain carries TRBV30 and TRBJ2-2; tentatively, D is TRBD1 (6 bases). Germline V gene data show CDR1 as GTSNPN and CDR2 as SVGIG (reference sequence). CDR3 size: 12 residues. Trimming pared 5 bases from V and 7 bases from J, leaving 11 bases between. For the CDR3, the DNA is TGTGCCTGGTTACAGGGTAACGGGGAGCTGTTTTTT. Protein sequence: CAWLQGNGELFF.

The chain is built from TRBV7-3 and TRBJ2-7; D is unclear. Trimming cost V 8 bases and J 3 bases, with 14 bases left between them. Germline V gene lookup returns CDR1 SGHTA and CDR2 FQGTGA. This CDR3 region has 13 residues. The CDR3 sequence is CASGVSNGYEQYF. CDR3 coding DNA: TGTGCCAGCGGCGTTTCGAACGGCTACGAGCAGTACTTC.

The rearrangement uses TRBV29-1 and TRBJ2-7, with 7 bases matching TRBD2. After removal of 4 bases from V and 3 bases from J, the junction contained 6 bases not matched to a gene. CDR1 and CDR2 from the germline V gene are SQVTM and ANQGSEA. The CDR3 sequence is 13 residues long. The CDR3 nucleotides read TGCAGCGTTGGAGGCGGGAGTCGCTACGAGCAGTACTTC. It is translated as CSVGGGSRYEQYF.

This chain links TRBV27 with TRBJ2-1; 8 bases match TRBD2. CDR1 MNHEY and CDR2 SMNVEV come from the germline V gene (reference sequence). The length of the CDR3 is 13 residues. V gave up 6 bases and J gave up 8 bases; unmatched junction bases: 6. The CDR3 protein is CASRTSVVHEQFF. CDR3 nucleotide sequence: TGTGCCAGCAGGACTAGCGTGGTCCATGAGCAGTTCTTC.

V usage is TRBV28 and J usage is TRBJ2-5; TRBD1 matches at 9 bases. V was pared by 4 bases and J by 3 bases, with 6 bases of the junction left unmatched. This CDR3 region has 15 residues. Germline V gene sequence: CDR1 MDHEN, CDR2 SYDVKM. The CDR3 bases are TGTGCCAGCAGTTACCGGGACAGGGTGAAAGAGACCCAGTACTTC. This sequence encodes CASSYRDRVKETQYF.

The V gene is TRBV19, the J gene TRBJ2-1, with D unresolved. This CDR3 region has 19 residues. With 5 bases removed from V and 0 bases from J, the gap between germline ends came to 23 bases. Germline V gene sequence: CDR1 LNHDA, CDR2 SQIVND (reference sequence). This CDR3 reads CASSRVSAPFLISYNEQFF. The CDR3 region has the DNA TGTGCCAGTAGTCGAGTGAGTGCCCCATTTCTCATCTCCTACAATGAGCAGTTCTTC.

Written as DNA, the CDR3 is TGCGCCAGCAGCGTCGGGGTTGTGGACACCGGGGAGCTGTTTTTT. Amino acids: CASSVGVVDTGELFF. The rearrangement links TRBV5-1 to TRBJ2-2; a weak D match, TRBD2 (5 bases). Between the trimmed V and J ends, which lost 4 bases and 3 bases, there was a span of 13 bases. CDR1 is SGHRS and CDR2 is YFSETQ in the germline V gene. The CDR3 length is 15 residues.

The chain has TRBV29-1 and TRBJ2-1, with 11 positions matching TRBD2. This CDR3 is built from 18 residues. V shed 4 bases, J shed 10 bases, and the junction held 21 bases outside the gene matches. CDR1 is SQVTM, CDR2 ANQGSEA, per germline. The CDR3 nucleotides are TGCAGCGTTGTTCCCAAGTTCTCTACTAGCGGGAGATTATGCGAGCAGTTCTTC. Translation: CSVVPKFSTSGRLCEQFF.

V is TRBV11-2 and J is TRBJ2-1; a possible D gene is TRBD2 (6 bases). Germline V gene lookup returns CDR1 SGHAT and CDR2 FQNNGV. The CDR3 length is 14 residues. Trimming cost V 1 base and J 11 bases, with 15 bases left between them. In DNA form, the CDR3 reads TGTGCCAGCAGCTTAGTGATTCGGGAGACTCAGCAGTTCTTC. This codes for CASSLVIRETQQFF.

J is TRBJ2-2 and V is TRBV28, with D possibly being TRBD1 (6 bases). CDR1 is MDHEN and CDR2 is SYDVKM in the germline V gene. Trimming cost V 5 bases and J 5 bases, with 30 bases left between them. This CDR3 contains 20 residues. The CDR3 loop reads CASSPSRPTGWTARTGELFF. DNA of the CDR3: TGTGCCAGCAGTCCTAGTAGGCCTACGGGGTGGACAGCAAGAACCGGGGAGCTGTTTTTT.

The chain couples TRBV6-5 to TRBJ2-1; possibly TRBD2 for D (5 bases). The V gene's germline CDR1 is MNHEY and CDR2 SVGAGI. The CDR3 runs 15 residues. V was clipped by 6 bases and J by 0 bases, with 12 bases between them. CDR3 coding DNA: TGTGCCAGCAGCCTTGACACTAGCTCCTACAATGAGCAGTTCTTC. Translation: CASSLDTSSYNEQFF.

This chain joins TRBV28 and TRBJ2-7, with D unresolved. Germline V gene sequence: CDR1 MDHEN, CDR2 SYDVKM. Trimming pared 8 bases from V and 9 bases from J, leaving 14 bases between. The CDR3 contains 11 residues. The CDR3 region has the DNA TGTGCCAGCGGCCCGAGGTTGGGGCAGTACTTC. Translated: CASGPRLGQYF.

CDR3 in amino acids: CASTSPSLPSTDTQYF. CDR3 DNA sequence: TGTGCCAGCACCTCCCCCTCCCTTCCTAGCACAGATACGCAGTATTTT. V gene TRBV27 combines with J gene TRBJ2-3; no definite D call. The CDR3 runs 16 residues. From germline, CDR1 is MNHEY and CDR2 SMNVEV (reference sequence). Trimming took off 7 bases at V and 0 bases at J, with 17 bases between the two ends.

This chain uses TRBV2 with TRBJ2-7, with a weak D call TRBD1 (6 bases). This CDR3 spans 13 amino acids. Germline lookup yields CDR1 SNHLY and CDR2 FYNNEI. Trimming left V 10 bases short and J 2 bases short, with 15 bases between. The CDR3 is CAIIGDIAYEQYF. The DNA for the CDR3 is TGTGCCATTATCGGGGACATAGCCTACGAGCAGTACTTC.

The genes are TRBV11-1 and TRBJ2-7; 7 bases agree with TRBD2. The CDR3 extends over 13 amino acids. Trimming at V came to 1 base and at J to 5 bases, leaving 2 bases not matched to a gene. Germline V gives CDR1 SGHAT, CDR2 FQDESV (reference sequence). The CDR3 protein is CASSLVAGDEQYF. In DNA, the CDR3 is TGTGCCAGCAGCTTAGTGGCGGGAGACGAGCAGTACTTC.

This chain uses TRBV19 with TRBJ1-1, with TRBD1 identical over 7 bases. The CDR3 covers 14 residues. V trimming: 3 bases; J trimming: 4 bases; junction bases outside the gene matches: 5. The germline gives CDR1 LNHDA, CDR2 SQIVND (reference sequence). The CDR3 DNA is TGTGCCAGTAGTATCGAGGGGGCGGCCACTGAAGCTTTCTTT. Protein product: CASSIEGAATEAFF.

The chain carries TRBV19 and TRBJ1-5, with D possibly matching TRBD1 (6 bases). V was cut by 7 bases and J by 4 bases, with 17 bases left in between. Germline CDR1 reads LNHDA; CDR2 reads SQIVND (reference sequence). This CDR3 is built from 15 residues. CDR3 DNA sequence: TGTGCCAGTAAGGGGGAGGGTGAAGGGAATCAGCCCCAGCATTTT. Translating gives CASKGEGEGNQPQHF.